At least ten counts were recorded for the clone carrying this T cell receptor beta chain. Its antigen is not identified. This specimen belongs to a study of neurological immune-mediated disorders. The authors obtained over 200 million TCR-beta sequences from 15-18 subjects per sequencing run. TCRdb redid the calling of the 5' RACE reads with MiXCR, one entry per CDR3 protein. The data contain roughly 75,000 distinct CDR3 sequences, just over 2.5% of them seen just once; the ten biggest clones take up more than 0.95%. Study-wide findings and caveats: The greatest degree of TCR clonal expansion was observed in HTLV-1-associated myelopathy, with the lowest in multiple sclerosis, below that of healthy controls.

The receptor was isolated from a woman in her 30s with multiple sclerosis. Sequencing input: PBMCs.

The CDR3 coding sequence is TGTGCCAGCAGCCAAGTAGCAACTAATGAAAAACTGTTTTTT. It specifies CASSQVATNEKLFF. The chain has TRBV12-3 or TRBV12-4 and TRBJ1-4; D gene unclear. Trimming stripped 6 bases from V and 0 bases from J, with 8 bases between. The CDR3 runs 14 residues.